This TCR beta chain emerged from a study of T cell changes during pregnancy in multiple sclerosis. Germline V gene lookup returns CDR1 LNHDA and CDR2 SQIVND (reference sequence). The CDR3 covers 13 residues. The germline V and J ends were trimmed by 5 bases and 8 bases, with 15 bases remaining between them. Profiled with immunoSEQ multiplex PCR; TCRdb holds only in-frame clones, not every one. This table has over 60,000 clones, roughly nine tenths appearing once. The rearrangement links TRBV19 to TRBJ1-2; tentatively, D is TRBD1 (5 bases). The receptor comes from a female donor in good health, enrolled as a control in a pregnancy study. Material: CD4+ T cells from peripheral blood mononuclear cells, obtained in the third trimester of pregnancy. The chain's CDR3 is CASSRRANQGYTF. CDR3 coding DNA: TGTGCCAGTAGTCGCAGGGCGAATCAGGGCTACACCTTC.